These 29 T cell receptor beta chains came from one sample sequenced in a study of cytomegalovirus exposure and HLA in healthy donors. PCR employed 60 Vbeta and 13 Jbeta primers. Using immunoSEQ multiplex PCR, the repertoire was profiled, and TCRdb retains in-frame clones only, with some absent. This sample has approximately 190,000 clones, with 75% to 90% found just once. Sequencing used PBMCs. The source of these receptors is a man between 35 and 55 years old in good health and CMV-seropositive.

CDR3 nucleotide sequence: TGCGCCAGCAGCCAAGGACCGGGGAGGGGAGCTAACTATGGCTACACCTTC. Amino acids: CASSQGPGRGANYGYTF. The chain joins TRBV4-1 to TRBJ1-2, with D tentatively TRBD1 (5 bases). Looked up from germline, CDR1 is MGHRA and CDR2 is YSYEKL. With 1 base removed from V and 0 bases from J, the gap between germline ends came to 15 bases. The CDR3 covers 17 residues.

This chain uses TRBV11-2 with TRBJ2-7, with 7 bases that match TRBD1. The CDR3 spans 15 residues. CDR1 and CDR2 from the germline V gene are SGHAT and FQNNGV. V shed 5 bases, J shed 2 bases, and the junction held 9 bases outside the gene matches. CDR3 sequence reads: CASSTPGQIPYEQYF. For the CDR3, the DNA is TGTGCCAGCAGCACCCCGGGACAGATCCCCTACGAGCAGTACTTC.

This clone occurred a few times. CDR3 protein: CASSLSKTGPAGNTIYF. CDR3 in DNA: TGTGCCAGCAGCTTAAGCAAAACAGGGCCCGCTGGAAACACCATATATTTT. This rearrangement joins TRBV5-6 to TRBJ1-3, with D perhaps matching TRBD1 (6 bases). Trimming cost V 2 bases and J 2 bases, with 17 bases left between them. From germline, CDR1 is SGHDT and CDR2 YYEEEE. The CDR3 length is 17 residues.

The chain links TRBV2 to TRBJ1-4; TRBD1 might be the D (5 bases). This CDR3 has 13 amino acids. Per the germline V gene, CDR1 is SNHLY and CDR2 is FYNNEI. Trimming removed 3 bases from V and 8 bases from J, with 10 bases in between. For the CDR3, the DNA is TGTGCCAGCAGTGACAGGGTAGGGGAAAAACTGTTTTTT. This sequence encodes CASSDRVGEKLFF.

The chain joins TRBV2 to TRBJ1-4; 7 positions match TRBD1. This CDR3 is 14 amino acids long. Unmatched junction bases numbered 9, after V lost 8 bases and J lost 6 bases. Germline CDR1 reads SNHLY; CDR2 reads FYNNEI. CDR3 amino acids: CASGGTVRDEKLFF. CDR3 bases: TGTGCCAGCGGGGGGACAGTGCGTGATGAAAAACTGTTTTTT.

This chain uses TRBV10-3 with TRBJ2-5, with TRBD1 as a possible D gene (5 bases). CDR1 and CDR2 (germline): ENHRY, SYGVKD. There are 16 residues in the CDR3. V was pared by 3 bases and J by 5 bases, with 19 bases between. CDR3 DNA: TGTGCCATCAGTGACCTGGGGCAGCTGGGGTGGGAGACCCAGTACTTC. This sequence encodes CAISDLGQLGWETQYF.

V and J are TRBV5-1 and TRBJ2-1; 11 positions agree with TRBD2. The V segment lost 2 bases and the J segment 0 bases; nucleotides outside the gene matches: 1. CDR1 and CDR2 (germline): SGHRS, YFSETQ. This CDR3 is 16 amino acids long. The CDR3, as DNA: TGCGCCAGCAGCTTTAGCGGGGGGGCCTCCTACAATGAGCAGTTCTTC. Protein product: CASSFSGGASYNEQFF.

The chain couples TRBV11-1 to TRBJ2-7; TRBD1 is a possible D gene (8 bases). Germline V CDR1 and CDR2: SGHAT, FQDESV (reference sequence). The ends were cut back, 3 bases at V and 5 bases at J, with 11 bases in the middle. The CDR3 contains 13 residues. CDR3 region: CASSFTGGDEQYF. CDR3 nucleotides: TGTGCCAGCAGCTTCACAGGGGGGGACGAGCAGTACTTC.

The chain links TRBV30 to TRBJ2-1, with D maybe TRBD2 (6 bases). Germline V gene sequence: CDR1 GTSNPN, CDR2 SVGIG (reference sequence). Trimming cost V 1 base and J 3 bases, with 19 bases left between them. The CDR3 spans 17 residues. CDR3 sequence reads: CAWSATGIAVNYNEQFF. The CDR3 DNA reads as TGTGCCTGGAGTGCGACGGGGATAGCGGTTAACTACAATGAGCAGTTCTTC. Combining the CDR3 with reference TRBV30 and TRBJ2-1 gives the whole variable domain SQTIHQWPATLVQPVGSPLSLECTVEGTSNPNLYWYRQAAGRGLQLLFYSVGIGQISSEVPQNLSASRPQDRQFILSSKKLLLSDSGFYLCAWSATGIAVNYNEQFFGPGTRLTVL.

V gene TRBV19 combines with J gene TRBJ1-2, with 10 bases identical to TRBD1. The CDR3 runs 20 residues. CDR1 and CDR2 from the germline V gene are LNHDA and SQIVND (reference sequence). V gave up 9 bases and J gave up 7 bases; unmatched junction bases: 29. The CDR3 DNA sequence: TGTGCCAGCCAACTACGTGTGTGGGGACAGGGGTTCTTTCGGACTATTGGCTACACCTTC. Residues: CASQLRVWGQGFFRTIGYTF.

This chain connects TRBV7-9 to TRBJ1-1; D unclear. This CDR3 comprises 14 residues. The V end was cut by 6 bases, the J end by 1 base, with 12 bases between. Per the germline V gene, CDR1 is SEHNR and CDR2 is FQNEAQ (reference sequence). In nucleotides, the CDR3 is TGTGCCAGCAGGCCCAACGCAGGGAACACTGAAGCTTTCTTT. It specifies CASRPNAGNTEAFF.

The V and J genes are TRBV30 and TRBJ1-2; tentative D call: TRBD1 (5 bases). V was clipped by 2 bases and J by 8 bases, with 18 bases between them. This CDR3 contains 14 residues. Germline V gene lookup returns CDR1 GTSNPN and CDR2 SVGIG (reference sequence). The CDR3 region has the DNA TGTGCCTGGAGTTTTCGTTTACAGGATGAGGGCTACACCTTC. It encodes CAWSFRLQDEGYTF.

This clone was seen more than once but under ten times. Written as DNA, the CDR3 is TGTGCCAGCAGTTTCAACGTAGACAGACCCTACGAGCAGTACTTC. Translation: CASSFNVDRPYEQYF. The chain is built from TRBV6-1 and TRBJ2-7; TRBD1 might be the D (5 bases). This CDR3 has 15 residues. Looked up from germline, CDR1 is MNHNS and CDR2 is SASEGT. V lost 5 bases to trimming and J lost 2 bases, with 16 bases between them.

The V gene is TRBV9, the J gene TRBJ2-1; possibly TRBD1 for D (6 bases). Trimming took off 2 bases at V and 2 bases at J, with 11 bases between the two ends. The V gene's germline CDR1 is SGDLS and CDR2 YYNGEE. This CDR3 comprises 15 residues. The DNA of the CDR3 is TGTGCCAGCAGCGTCCGGACAGCCGCCTACAATGAGCAGTTCTTC. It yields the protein CASSVRTAAYNEQFF.

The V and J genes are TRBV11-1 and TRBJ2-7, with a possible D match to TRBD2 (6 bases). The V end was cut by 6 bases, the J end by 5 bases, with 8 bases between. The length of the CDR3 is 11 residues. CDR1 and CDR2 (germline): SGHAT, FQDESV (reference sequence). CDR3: CASRGTHEQYF. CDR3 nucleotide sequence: TGTGCCAGCAGAGGGACTCACGAGCAGTACTTC.

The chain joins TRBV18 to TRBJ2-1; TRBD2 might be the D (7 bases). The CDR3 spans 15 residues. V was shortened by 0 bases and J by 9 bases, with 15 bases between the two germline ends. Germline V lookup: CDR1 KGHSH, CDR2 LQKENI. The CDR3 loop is CASSPPAGALAEQFF. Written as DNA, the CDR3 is TGTGCCAGCTCACCACCTGCGGGGGCGTTAGCTGAGCAGTTCTTC.

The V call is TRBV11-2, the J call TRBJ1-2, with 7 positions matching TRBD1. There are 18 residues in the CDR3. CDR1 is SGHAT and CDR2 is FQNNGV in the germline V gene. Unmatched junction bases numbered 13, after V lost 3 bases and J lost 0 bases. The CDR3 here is CASSFRKNWTGANYGYTF. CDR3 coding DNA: TGTGCCAGCAGCTTCAGGAAAAATTGGACAGGAGCTAACTATGGCTACACCTTC.

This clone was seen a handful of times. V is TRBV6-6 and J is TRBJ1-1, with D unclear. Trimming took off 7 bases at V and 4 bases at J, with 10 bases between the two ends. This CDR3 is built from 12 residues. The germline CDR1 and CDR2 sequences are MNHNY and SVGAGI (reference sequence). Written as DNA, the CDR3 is TGTGCCAGCAACCCCGAGGGCACTGAAGCTTTCTTT. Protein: CASNPEGTEAFF.

As DNA, the CDR3 is TGCGCCAGCAGCTTGGAGGACTCCACAGATACGCAGTATTTT. This codes for CASSLEDSTDTQYF. V and J are TRBV5-1 and TRBJ2-3, with D tentatively TRBD2 (5 bases). The CDR3 contains 14 residues. Germline lookup yields CDR1 SGHRS and CDR2 YFSETQ. V lost 0 bases, J lost 2 bases, and 7 bases lay in between.

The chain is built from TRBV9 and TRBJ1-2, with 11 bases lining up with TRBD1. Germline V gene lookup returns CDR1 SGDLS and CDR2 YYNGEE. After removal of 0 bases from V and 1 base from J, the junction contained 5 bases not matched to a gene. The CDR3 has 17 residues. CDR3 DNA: TGTGCCAGCAGCGTAGCGGGACAGGGGGTCGATAACTATGGCTACACCTTC. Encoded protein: CASSVAGQGVDNYGYTF.

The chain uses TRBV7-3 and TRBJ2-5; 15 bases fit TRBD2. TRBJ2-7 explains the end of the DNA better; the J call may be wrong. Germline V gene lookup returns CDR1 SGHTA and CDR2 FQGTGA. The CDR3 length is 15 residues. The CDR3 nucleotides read TGTGCCAGCAGCGGACTAGCGGGGGGGCAGTACGAGCAGTACTTC. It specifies CASSGLAGGQYEQYF.

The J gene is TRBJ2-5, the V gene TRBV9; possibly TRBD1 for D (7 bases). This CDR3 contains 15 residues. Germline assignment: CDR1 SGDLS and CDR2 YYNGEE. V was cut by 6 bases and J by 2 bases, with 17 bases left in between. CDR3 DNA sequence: TGTGCCAGCAACCTCGGGGCAGGGGGGCAAGAGACCCAGTACTTC. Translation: CASNLGAGGQETQYF.

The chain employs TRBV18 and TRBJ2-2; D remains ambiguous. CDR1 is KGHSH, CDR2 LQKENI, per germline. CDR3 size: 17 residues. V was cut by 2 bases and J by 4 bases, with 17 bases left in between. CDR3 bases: TGTGCCAGCTCACCAGTTCCCAGACCCGGAGTCACCGGGGAGCTGTTTTTT. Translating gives CASSPVPRPGVTGELFF.

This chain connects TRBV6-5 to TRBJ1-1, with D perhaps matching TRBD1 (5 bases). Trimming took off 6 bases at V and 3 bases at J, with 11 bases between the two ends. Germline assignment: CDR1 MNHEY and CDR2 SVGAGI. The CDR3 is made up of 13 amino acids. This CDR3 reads CASRTGGDTEAFF. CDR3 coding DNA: TGTGCCAGCAGAACTGGGGGGGACACTGAAGCTTTCTTT.

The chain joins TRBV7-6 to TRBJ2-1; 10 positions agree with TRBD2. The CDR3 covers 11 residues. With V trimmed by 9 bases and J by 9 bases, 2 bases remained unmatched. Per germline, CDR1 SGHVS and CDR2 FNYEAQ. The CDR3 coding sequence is TGTGCCAGTCAGCGGGGGGGTGAGCAGTTCTTC. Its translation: CASQRGGEQFF.

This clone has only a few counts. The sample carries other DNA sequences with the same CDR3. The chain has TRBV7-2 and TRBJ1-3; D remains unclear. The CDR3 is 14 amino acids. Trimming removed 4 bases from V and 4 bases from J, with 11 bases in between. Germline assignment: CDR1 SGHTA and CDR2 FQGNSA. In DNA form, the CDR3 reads TGTGCCAGCAGCTCGACACGGCCCGGAAACACCATATATTTT. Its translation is CASSSTRPGNTIYF.

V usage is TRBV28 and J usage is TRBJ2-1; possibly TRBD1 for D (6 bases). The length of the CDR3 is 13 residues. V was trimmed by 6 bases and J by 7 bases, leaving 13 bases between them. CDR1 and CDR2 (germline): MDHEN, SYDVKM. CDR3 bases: TGTGCCAGCAGCTACAGGGCCGGGAATGAGCAGTTCTTC. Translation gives CASSYRAGNEQFF.

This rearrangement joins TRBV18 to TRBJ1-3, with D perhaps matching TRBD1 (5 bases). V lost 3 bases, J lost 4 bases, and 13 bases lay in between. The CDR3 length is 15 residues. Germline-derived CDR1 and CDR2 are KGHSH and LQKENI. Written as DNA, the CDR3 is TGTGCCAGCTCACCGTTCGGGCAGGGAGGAAACACCATATATTTT. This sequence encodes CASSPFGQGGNTIYF. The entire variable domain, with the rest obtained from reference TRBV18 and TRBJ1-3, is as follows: NAGVMQNPRHLVRRRGQEARLRCSPMKGHSHVYWYRQLPEEGLKFMVYLQKENIIDESGMPKERFSAEFPKEGPSILRIQQVVRGDSAAYFCASSPFGQGGNTIYFGEGSWLTVV.

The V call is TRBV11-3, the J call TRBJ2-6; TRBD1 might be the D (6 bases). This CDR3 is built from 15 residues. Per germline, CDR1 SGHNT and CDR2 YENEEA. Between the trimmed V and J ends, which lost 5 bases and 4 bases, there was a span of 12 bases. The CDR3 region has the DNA TGTGCCAGCAGCGACTCAGGGGCCGGGGCCAACGTCCTGACTTTC. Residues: CASSDSGAGANVLTF.